This entry concerns a single T cell receptor (beta chain). The antigen this receptor binds is unknown. No clone much larger than this one lies a single base away; base qualities are absent. The sample originates from a study of identical twins listed by TCRdb under 2016. Study-wide context: To test whether fetal clonotypes persist, this study deep-sequenced TCR alpha and beta repertoires from monozygotic twins, from unrelated adults of various ages, and from cord blood. To rule out contamination, replicate twin experiments were performed at different times with different library preparation protocols. Study-wide findings and limitations: Because the same donors could not be followed over many years, conclusions were based on cross-sectional statistical analysis. In monozygotic twins, recombination models systematically underestimated out-of-frame TCR alpha sharing, but the models matched the sharing seen between unrelated individuals. In beta out-of-frame sequences, excess twin sharing was weaker, because having fewer shared sequences lowered the signal-to-noise ratio. Abundant cord blood beta clonotypes had fewer insertions, young adult naive repertoires showed a similar but weaker trend, and memory repertoires showed no such trend. Compared with coincidental sharing between unrelated individuals, out-of-frame TCR alpha sequences shared between twins showed an excess of sequences with low generation probability. Zero-insertion analyses could be partly confounded by invariant T cells such as MAIT and iNKT, although diverse VJ usage argued against such confounding for most clonotypes.

Only healthy Caucasian donors were included. The twin cohort comprised three pairs of female monozygotic twins, all aged roughly 18 to 29 years. Positive isolation kits from Invitrogen were used to isolate the CD4+ and CD8+ T cell populations. Receptor amplification or capture employed 5' RACE. The data were produced on an Illumina HiSeq 2000. Template switching added a universal primer binding site, and the final cDNA carried a unique molecular identifier that allowed TCR cDNA molecules to be counted accurately. First-strand cDNA for TCR alpha and beta chains was synthesized from specific primers in the conserved constant-segment region. To control for contamination, each cDNA library was double barcoded with a SMART-Mk sample barcode plus Illumina barcodes. TruSeq adapter sequences, together with Illumina sample barcodes, were added in two successive PCR steps. The Illumina HiSeq platform was used with custom primers to sequence TCR alpha and beta cDNA libraries. The original methods were these. Raw reads were processed with MiGEC to extract unique molecular identifiers, and MiXCR was used to determine CDR3 positions. Recombination models were inferred per individual with the repgenHMM and IGoR tools using an EM algorithm. The analysis of shared clonotypes was done with the tcR package in R, with sharing normalized by the product of cloneset sizes. To study raw recombination without the effects of thymic and clonal selection, out-of-frame nonproductive sequences were analyzed. The raw public reads went through TCRdb reprocessing: fastp at Q25, MiXCR clone calling, in-frame beta chains kept. For every CDR3 protein sequence, its rows merge into one entry that carries the most common genes and DNA. The V and J calls shown here were made by TCRdb, not taken from the authors' results. Across this sample there are approximately 220,000 distinct CDR3 sequences, with approximately 7.9% seen only once. Less than 6.5% of the sample is in the top ten clones.

V loses 6 bases, J loses 4 bases, and the germline ends lie 15 bases apart. The CDR3 contains 14 residues, cysteine and phenylalanine counted. Of the read, only the CDR3 DNA is kept; its 42 bases are in frame from base 1. Taken from the germline V gene (reference sequence), the CDR1 and CDR2 loops are SEHNR and FQNEAQ. The same data also contributed to another study, on yellow fever vaccine responses in identical twins. The other study reports the following: The T cell response to vaccination in identical twins was reported by the authors to appear partly convergent and partly personalized. The study precisely tracked vaccine-responding T cell clones in identical twins.

Here the chain combines TRBV7-9 and TRBJ1-2; the D gene is possibly TRBD1, with 6 bases matching. This TCR came from a woman younger than 35 in good health. Sequencing input: CD8+ T cells sorted from blood. The CDR3: CASSTGTNLYGYTF. The sequenced DNA: TGTGCCAGCAGTACCGGGACAAACCTCTATGGCTACACCTTC.